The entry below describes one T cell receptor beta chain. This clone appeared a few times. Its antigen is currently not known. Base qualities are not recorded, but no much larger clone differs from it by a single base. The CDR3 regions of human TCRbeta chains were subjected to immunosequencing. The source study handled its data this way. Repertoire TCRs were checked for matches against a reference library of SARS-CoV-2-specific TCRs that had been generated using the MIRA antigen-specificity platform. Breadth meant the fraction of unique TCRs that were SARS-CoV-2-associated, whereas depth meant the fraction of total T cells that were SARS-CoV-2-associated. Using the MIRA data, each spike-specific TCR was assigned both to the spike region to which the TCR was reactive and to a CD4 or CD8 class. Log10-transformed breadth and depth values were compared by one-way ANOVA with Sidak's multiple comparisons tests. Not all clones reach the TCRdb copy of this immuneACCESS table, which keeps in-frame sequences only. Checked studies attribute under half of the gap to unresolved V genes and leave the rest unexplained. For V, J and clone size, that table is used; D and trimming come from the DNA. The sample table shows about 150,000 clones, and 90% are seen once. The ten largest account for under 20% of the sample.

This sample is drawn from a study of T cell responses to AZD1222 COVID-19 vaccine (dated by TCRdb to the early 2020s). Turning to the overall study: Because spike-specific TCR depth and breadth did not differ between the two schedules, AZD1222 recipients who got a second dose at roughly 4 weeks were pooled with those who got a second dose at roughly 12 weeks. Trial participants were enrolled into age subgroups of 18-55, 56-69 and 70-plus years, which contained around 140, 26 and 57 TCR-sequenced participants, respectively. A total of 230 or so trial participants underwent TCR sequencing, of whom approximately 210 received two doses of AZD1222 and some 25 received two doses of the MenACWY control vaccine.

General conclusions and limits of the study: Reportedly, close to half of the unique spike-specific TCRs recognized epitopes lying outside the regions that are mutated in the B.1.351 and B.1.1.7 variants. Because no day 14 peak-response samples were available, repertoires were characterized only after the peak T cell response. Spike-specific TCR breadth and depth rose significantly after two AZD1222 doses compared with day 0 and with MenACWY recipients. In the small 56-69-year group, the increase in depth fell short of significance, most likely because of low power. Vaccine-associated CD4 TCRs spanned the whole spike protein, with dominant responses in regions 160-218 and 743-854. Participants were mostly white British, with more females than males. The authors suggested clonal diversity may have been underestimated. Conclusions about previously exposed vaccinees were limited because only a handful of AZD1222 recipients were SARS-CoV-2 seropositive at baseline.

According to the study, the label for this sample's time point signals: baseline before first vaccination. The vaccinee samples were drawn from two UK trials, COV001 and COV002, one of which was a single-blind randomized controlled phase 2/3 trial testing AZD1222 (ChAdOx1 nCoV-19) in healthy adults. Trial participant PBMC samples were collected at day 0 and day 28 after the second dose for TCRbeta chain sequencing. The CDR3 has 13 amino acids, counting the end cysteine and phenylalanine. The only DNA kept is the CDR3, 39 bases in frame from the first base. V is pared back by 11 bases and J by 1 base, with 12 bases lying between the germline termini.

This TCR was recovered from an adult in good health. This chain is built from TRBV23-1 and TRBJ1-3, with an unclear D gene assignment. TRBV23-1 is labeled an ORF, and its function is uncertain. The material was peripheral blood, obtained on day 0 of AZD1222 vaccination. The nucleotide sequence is TGCGCCGGGAGCACTGGTTCTGGAAACACCATATATTTT. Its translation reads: CAGSTGSGNTIYF.